This entry concerns a single T cell receptor beta chain. The data are from a study of blood T cell repertoires in COVID-19. Sequencing used immunoSEQ multiplex PCR; TCRdb keeps in-frame clones, though not all of them. The repertoire holds under 200,000 clones, with roughly 90% as singletons. Looked up from germline, CDR1 is LGHDT and CDR2 is YNNKEL (reference sequence). Trimming left V 0 bases short and J 5 bases short, with 16 bases between. This CDR3 is built from 16 residues. V gene TRBV3-1 (or the pseudogene TRBV3-2) combines with J gene TRBJ2-5; weak D call: TRBD1 (6 bases). The specimen was peripheral blood. This TCR was recovered from a man aged 45-65 years with acute or convalescent COVID-19. CDR3 nucleotide sequence: TGTGCCAGCAGCCAAGACAGGCGAAGGGGGATGGAGACCCAGTACTTC. This encodes CASSQDRRRGMETQYF.